This TCR beta chain was recorded in a study of CXCR3-negative and CXCR3-positive naive CD8 T cells. Study results and limitations: Relative to memory CD8+ cells, whose diversity was much lower, both naive subsets had comparably high diversity.

The libraries of TRB cDNA were constructed through 5' RACE using UMI labels. TCRdb derives one entry per CDR3 protein from the 5' RACE reads, leaving out DNA. The sample is made up of 84,000 or so distinct CDR3 sequences, and the top ten hold around 1.4% of it. Concerning this clonotype itself: Its specificity is not known.

This CDR3 comprises 18 residues. Germline CDR1 is DFQATT and CDR2 is SNEGSKA (reference sequence). The chain joins TRBV20-1 to TRBJ2-1; lacking DNA, the TRBD2 call made by TCRdb goes unchecked. Input material: naive CXCR3- CD8+ T cells from blood. Subset in this sample: CD45RO-CCR7+CD27+CD95- naive CD8+ T cells lacking CXCR3 (TNR3-). The clonotype was recovered from a human donor in good health. Some clones in this sample may be carry-over from other donors' samples. CDR3 loop: CSARQYASGGGPYNEQFF.